This T cell receptor beta chain was documented in a study of neurological immune-mediated disorders. Whole-study results and caveats: HTLV-1-associated myelopathy had the most TCR clonal expansion, and multiple sclerosis had the least, less than healthy controls. There were no CDR3 amino acid sequences shared by expanded clones across subjects, a result suggesting private repertoires in all groups.

The sample holds many counts of this clonotype. Its target is unknown. The junction and the germline gene differ at one end; a read error may be behind it. The time point here: longitudinal time-point 2. For the unsorted libraries, 2 million PBMCs stored at -80 C served as input. Germline CDR1 is KGHSH and CDR2 is LQKENI. CDR3 length equals 14 residues. cDNA was made by 5'RACE with 10-nucleotide random UMIs. TCRdb fed the 5' RACE reads into MiXCR, producing one record per CDR3 protein. This sample has tens of thousands of distinct CDR3 sequences, with about 10% found just once. The V call is TRBV18, the J call TRBJ1-5; D ambiguous. Specimen: PBMCs. The source of this sequence is a man aged 25 to 40 in good health. CDR3: CASSPPDSNQPQHF. In DNA, the CDR3 is TGTGCCAGCTCGCCACCGGACAGCAATCAGCCCCAGCATTTT.